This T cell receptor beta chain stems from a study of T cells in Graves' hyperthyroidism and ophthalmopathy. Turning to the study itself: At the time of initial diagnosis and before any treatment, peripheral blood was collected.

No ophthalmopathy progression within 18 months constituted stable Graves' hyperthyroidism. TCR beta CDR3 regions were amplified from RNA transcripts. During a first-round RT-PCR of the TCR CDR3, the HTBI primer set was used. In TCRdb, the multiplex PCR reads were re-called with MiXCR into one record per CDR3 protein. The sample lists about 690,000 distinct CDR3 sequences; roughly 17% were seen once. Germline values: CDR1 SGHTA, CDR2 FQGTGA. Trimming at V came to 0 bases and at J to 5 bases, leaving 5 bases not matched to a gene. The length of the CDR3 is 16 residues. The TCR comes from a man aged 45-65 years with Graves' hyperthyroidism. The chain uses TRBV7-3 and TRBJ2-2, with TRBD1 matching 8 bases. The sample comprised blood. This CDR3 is CASSLTRTGRTGELFF. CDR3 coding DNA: TGTGCCAGCAGCTTAACTAGGACAGGGAGGACCGGGGAGCTGTTTTTT.